These T cell receptor beta chains were read from a single sample in a study of blood T cells in healthy people across ages. Each CDR3 protein gets one entry after TCRdb re-called the 5' RACE reads with MiXCR. This table has about 1,400,000 distinct CDR3 sequences, 42% appearing once. Sequencing input: blood. These receptors came from a woman between 18 and 29 years old in good health. The CDR3 runs from the conserved cysteine through the conserved F or W. The D gene is left open where the match is weak. Where a row states a size, it is once, few, many or the class of an expanded clone; other rows omit it.

>TRBD2|TRBV6-2/TRBV6-3|few|TRBJ2-6
CASGPGGAGANVLTF
TGTGCCAGCGGCCCGGGAGGCGCTGGGGCCAACGTCCTGACTTTC
>NA|TRBV28|NA|TRBJ2-7
CASSLTGKWYEQYF
TGTGCCAGCAGTTTAACGGGGAAGTGGTACGAGCAGTACTTC
>TRBD1|TRBV6-1|NA|TRBJ1-2
CASSPGQGGFMGYGYTF
TGTGCCAGCAGCCCGGGACAGGGTGGATTCATGGGTTATGGCTACACTTTC
>NA|TRBV4-1|NA|TRBJ1-1
CASSQDRGFFRGEGTEAFF
TGCGCCAGCAGCCAAGATCGGGGTTTTTTCCGGGGCGAAGGAACTGAAGCTTTCTTT
>TRBD2|TRBV5-8|once|TRBJ2-1
CASSSSKTSVGNNEQFF
TGTGCCAGCAGCTCCTCAAAAACTAGCGTAGGAAACAATGAGCAGTTCTTC
>NA|TRBV6-1|NA|TRBJ1-6
CASSEISSNSPLHF
TGTGCCAGCAGTGAAATCAGTTCCAATTCACCCCTCCACTTT
>TRBD2|TRBV7-2|many|TRBJ2-1
CASAEGLAFYNEQFF
TGTGCCAGCGCAGAGGGACTAGCGTTTTACAATGAGCAGTTCTTC
>TRBD1|TRBV20-1|NA|TRBJ2-5
CSALTGGGYNEQYF
TGCAGTGCTTTGACAGGGGGCGGTTACAATGAGCAGTACTTC
>NA|TRBV6-5|NA|TRBJ2-7
CASSYSGKGGYSYEQYF
TGTGCCAGCAGTTACTCGGGAAAGGGAGGCTACTCCTACGAGCAGTACTTC
>TRBD2|TRBV4-1|NA|TRBJ2-5
CASSRGTSGEWLQETQYF
TGCGCCAGCAGCCGAGGGACTAGCGGGGAGTGGTTACAAGAGACCCAGTACTTC
>NA|TRBV29-1|NA|TRBJ2-1
CSVEDYRSSYNEQFF
TGCAGCGTTGAAGATTACAGGTCGTCCTACAATGAGCAGTTCTTC
>NA|TRBV20-1|NA|TRBJ2-7
CSASHSPEQYF
TGCAGTGCTAGTCATTCCCCCGAGCAGTACTTC
>NA|TRBV6-4|NA|TRBJ1-5
CASSGGRWLSDVGNQPQHF
TGTGCCAGCAGTGGTGGCCGGTGGCTCTCGGACGTTGGCAATCAGCCCCAGCATTTT
>TRBD1|TRBV12-3/TRBV12-4|NA|TRBJ2-1
CASSLSQQGTEQFF
TGTGCCAGCAGTTTAAGCCAACAGGGGACTGAGCAGTTCTTC
>NA|TRBV20-1|NA|TRBJ2-3
CSAGGGGAPQTQYF
TGCAGTGCAGGGGGGGGCGGGGCCCCCCAAACGCAGTATTTT
>TRBD2|TRBV20-1|NA|TRBJ2-1
CGGLARNEQFF
TGCGGGGGACTAGCAAGGAATGAGCAGTTCTTC
>NA|TRBV2|NA|TRBJ2-7
CASSEEISGYEQYF
TGTGCCAGCAGTGAGGAGATCTCCGGCTACGAGCAGTACTTC
>NA|TRBV7-9|few|TRBJ2-3
CASRQGLDTDTQYF
TGTGCCAGCAGGCAAGGACTTGACACAGATACGCAGTATTTT
>NA|TRBV10-3|few|TRBJ1-2
CAISEREVLDGYTF
TGTGCCATCAGTGAGAGGGAGGTTTTGGATGGCTACACCTTC
>TRBD1|TRBV20-1|NA|TRBJ1-2
CSATWDSPYGYTF
TGCAGTGCTACCTGGGACAGCCCGTATGGCTACACCTTC
>NA|TRBV6-1|NA|TRBJ2-1
CASTLQASYNEQFF
TGTGCCAGCACCCTCCAGGCGTCCTACAATGAGCAGTTCTTC
>NA|TRBV6-1|few|TRBJ2-1
CASSDFGVDEQFF
TGTGCCAGCAGTGATTTCGGCGTAGATGAGCAGTTCTTC
>NA|TRBV7-3|once|TRBJ1-1
CASSSIGRGDTEAFF
TGTGCCAGCAGCTCAATCGGGAGGGGGGACACTGAAGCTTTCTTT
>TRBD2|TRBV20-1|NA|TRBJ2-5
CSARAGDKQETQYF
TGCAGTGCCAGAGCGGGGGACAAGCAAGAGACCCAGTACTTC
>TRBD2|TRBV20-1|few|TRBJ2-5
CSARPGLAGGYNEQYF
TGCAGTGCTAGACCGGGACTAGCGGGAGGCTACAATGAGCAGTACTTC
>NA|TRBV4-1|few|TRBJ2-7
CASSHDSSYEQYF
TGCGCCAGCAGCCACGACAGTTCCTACGAGCAGTACTTC
>NA|TRBV5-6|NA|TRBJ2-1
CASSPPRTRYNEQFF
TGTGCCAGCAGCCCGCCCCGGACCCGCTACAATGAGCAGTTCTTC
>TRBD2|TRBV2|NA|TRBJ2-4
CASGGRGSGNIRYF
TGTGCCAGCGGTGGGCGGGGGAGTGGGAACATTCGGTACTTC
>NA|TRBV12-3/TRBV12-4|NA|TRBJ2-7
CASSLTSSGTEQYF
TGTGCCAGCAGTTTAACCAGCAGCGGTACGGAGCAGTACTTC
>NA|TRBV27|NA|TRBJ1-1
CASSLTGPVNTEAFF
TGTGCCAGCAGTTTGACCGGACCGGTCAACACTGAAGCTTTCTTT
>NA|TRBV14|NA|TRBJ1-1
CASRPRIGTEAFF
TGTGCCAGCAGGCCCAGGATCGGCACTGAAGCTTTCTTT
>NA|TRBV4-1|NA|TRBJ1-1
CASSQAFDLRYTEAFF
TGCGCCAGCAGCCAAGCTTTCGACTTGAGGTACACTGAAGCTTTCTTT
>TRBD1|TRBV7-2|few|TRBJ2-5
CASSPRTGEETQYF
TGTGCCAGCAGCCCCAGGACAGGGGAAGAGACCCAGTACTTC
>TRBD2|TRBV6-5|NA|TRBJ2-3
CASSSRLAGRADTQYF
TGTGCCAGCAGCTCCCGACTAGCGGGAAGGGCAGATACGCAGTATTTT
>NA|TRBV10-3|NA|TRBJ2-5
CAISELLDLREWPQETRYF
TGTGCCATCAGTGAACTTTTGGACCTGAGGGAATGGCCGCAAGAGACCCGGTACTTC
>NA|TRBV5-1|few|TRBJ2-5
CASSLAGSSYETQYF
TGCGCCAGCAGCTTGGCCGGGTCTAGCTATGAGACCCAGTACTTC
>NA|TRBV6-5|NA|TRBJ2-1
CASSYIPGLNNEQFF
TGTGCCAGCAGTTATATACCGGGACTGAACAATGAGCAGTTCTTC
>NA|TRBV30|NA|TRBJ2-3
CAWSVAGGKDTQYF
TGTGCCTGGAGTGTGGCAGGGGGGAAAGATACGCAGTATTTT
>NA|TRBV9|NA|TRBJ1-3
CASSASLPGSGNTIYF
TGTGCCAGCAGCGCCAGCCTACCCGGCTCTGGGAACACCATATATTTT
>NA|TRBV20-1|NA|TRBJ2-3
CRPMATSHTDTQYF
TGCAGACCGATGGCGACTTCCCACACAGATACGCAGTATTTT
>NA|TRBV5-1|NA|TRBJ2-5
CASSLEWSPGETQYF
TGCGCCAGCAGCTTGGAATGGTCGCCCGGGGAGACCCAGTACTTC
>NA|TRBV7-8|few|TRBJ2-3
CASSLVGTLTDTQYF
TGTGCCAGCAGCTTAGTTGGGACTCTCACAGATACGCAGTATTTT
>NA|TRBV29-1|few|TRBJ1-2
CSVEGDLAGQANYGYTF
TGCAGCGTTGAGGGTGACTTGGCGGGCCAAGCTAACTATGGCTACACCTTC
>NA|TRBV7-8|NA|TRBJ1-1
CASSPQGHTEAFF
TGTGCCAGCAGCCCCCAGGGTCACACTGAAGCTTTCTTT
>NA|TRBV7-2|few|TRBJ2-7
CASSQRQGLARIEHEQYF
TGTGCCAGCAGCCAGAGACAGGGACTGGCGAGGATCGAGCACGAGCAGTACTTC
>NA|TRBV6-6|NA|TRBJ2-3
CASTGRVWEDTQYF
TGTGCCAGCACCGGACGAGTGTGGGAGGATACGCAGTATTTT
>NA|TRBV6-1|NA|TRBJ2-7
CASSMGGVKYF
TGTGCCAGCAGTATGGGGGGAGTTAAGTACTTC
>NA|TRBV12-3/TRBV12-4|NA|TRBJ2-7
CASSPTLGLSYEQYF
TGTGCCAGCAGTCCTACGCTGGGACTCTCCTACGAGCAGTACTTC
>TRBD2|TRBV6-6|NA|TRBJ2-3
CASSGTRGGTDTQYF
TGTGCCAGCAGCGGGACTAGGGGGGGCACAGATACGCAGTATTTT
>NA|TRBV25-1|few|TRBJ2-5
CAAGEGGRETQYF
TGTGCCGCTGGAGAGGGGGGCCGCGAGACCCAGTACTTC
>TRBD2|TRBV7-2|NA|TRBJ2-4
CASSPKMVAGVGVADIQYF
TGTGCCAGCAGCCCTAAGATGGTAGCGGGAGTTGGTGTGGCGGACATTCAGTACTTC
>NA|TRBV27|NA|TRBJ2-1
CASLGGGRVGEQFF
TGTGCCAGCTTGGGGGGCGGGAGAGTAGGTGAGCAGTTCTTC
>NA|TRBV5-6|NA|TRBJ2-1
CASSPGPGDFDEQFF
TGTGCCAGCAGCCCGGGACCAGGAGATTTCGATGAGCAGTTCTTC
>NA|TRBV6-5|NA|TRBJ1-1
CASTDGQLNTEAFF
TGTGCCAGCACAGACGGGCAGCTTAACACTGAAGCTTTCTTT